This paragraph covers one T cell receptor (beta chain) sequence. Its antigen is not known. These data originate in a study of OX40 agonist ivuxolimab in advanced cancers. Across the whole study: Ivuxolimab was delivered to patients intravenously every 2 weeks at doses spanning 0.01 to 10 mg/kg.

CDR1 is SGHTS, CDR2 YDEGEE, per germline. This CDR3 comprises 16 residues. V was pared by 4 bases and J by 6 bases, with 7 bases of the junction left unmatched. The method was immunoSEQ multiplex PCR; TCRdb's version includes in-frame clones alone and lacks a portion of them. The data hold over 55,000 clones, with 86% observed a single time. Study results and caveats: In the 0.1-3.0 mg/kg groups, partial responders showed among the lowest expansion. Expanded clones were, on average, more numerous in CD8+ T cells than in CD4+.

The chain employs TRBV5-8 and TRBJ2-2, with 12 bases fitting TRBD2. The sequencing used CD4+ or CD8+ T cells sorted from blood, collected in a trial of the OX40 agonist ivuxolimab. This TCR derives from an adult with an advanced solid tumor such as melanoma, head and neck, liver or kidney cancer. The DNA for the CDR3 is TGTGCCAGCAGCCGACTAGCGGGAGAGTTTGCCGGGGAGCTGTTTTTT. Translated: CASSRLAGEFAGELFF.